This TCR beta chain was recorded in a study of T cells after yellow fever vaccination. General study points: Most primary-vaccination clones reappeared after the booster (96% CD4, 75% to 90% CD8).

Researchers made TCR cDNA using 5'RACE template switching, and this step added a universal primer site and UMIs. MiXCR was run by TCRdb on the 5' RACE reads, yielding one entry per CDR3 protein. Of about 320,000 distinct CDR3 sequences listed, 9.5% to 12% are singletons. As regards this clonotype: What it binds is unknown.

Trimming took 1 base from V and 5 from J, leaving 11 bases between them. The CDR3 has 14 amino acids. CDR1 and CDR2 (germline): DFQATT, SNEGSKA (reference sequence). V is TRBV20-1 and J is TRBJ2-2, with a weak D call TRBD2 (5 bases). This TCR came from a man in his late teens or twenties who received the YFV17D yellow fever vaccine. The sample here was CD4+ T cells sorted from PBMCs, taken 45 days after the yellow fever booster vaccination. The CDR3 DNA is TGCAGTGCTAGAGGAGTCGGCGGGACCGGGGAGCTGTTTTTT. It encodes CSARGVGGTGELFF.